The 27 T cell receptor beta chains presented below share a single source sample, sequenced in a study of T cell repertoires in cytomegalovirus infection. One entry per CDR3 protein, called by TCRdb with MiXCR from the reads. The sample includes approximately 390,000 distinct CDR3 sequences, approximately 35% of them seen just once. Antigen specificity for these receptors is unknown. The sample here was cultured PBMCs, taken from culture after CMV antigen stimulation. These TCRs come from a human donor in good health (CMV status not recorded). Some clones in this sample may be carry-over from other donors' samples.

The V gene is TRBV7-2, the J gene TRBJ1-5; 7 bases align to TRBD1. The CDR3 sequence is 15 residues long. Germline V gene sequence: CDR1 SGHTA, CDR2 FQGNSA. The V gene end was trimmed by 0 bases and the J gene end by 6 bases; junction bases not matched to a gene: 5. The CDR3 DNA follows: TGTGCCAGCAGCTTAGCGGTGACAGGGAGTCAGCCCCAGCATTTT. It is translated as CASSLAVTGSQPQHF. The variable domain in full, with the rest retrieved from reference TRBV7-2 and TRBJ1-5, is GAGVSQSPSNKVTEKGKDVELRCDPISGHTALYWYRQSLGQGLEFLIYFQGNSAPDKSGLPSDRFSAERTGGSVSTLTIQRTQQEDSAVYLCASSLAVTGSQPQHFGDGTRLSIL.

The chain combines TRBV28 with TRBJ2-7; 8 nucleotides agree with TRBD1. The V gene end was trimmed by 5 bases and the J gene end by 4 bases; junction bases not matched to a gene: 13. The germline V gene encodes CDR1 MDHEN and CDR2 SYDVKM. CDR3 length: 16 amino acids. The CDR3 loop is CASSVPTGGVPYEQYF. DNA of the CDR3: TGTGCCAGCAGTGTACCCACAGGGGGAGTGCCTTACGAGCAGTACTTC.

The chain recombines TRBV29-1 with TRBJ2-7; 10 bases fit TRBD1. Germline-derived CDR1 and CDR2 are SQVTM and ANQGSEA. This CDR3 region has 14 residues. V lost 6 bases, J lost 2 bases, and 7 bases stayed unmatched. CDR3 DNA: TGCAGCGTCTCGGGACAGGGGCGAACCTACGAGCAGTACTTC. This codes for CSVSGQGRTYEQYF.

The genes are TRBV29-1 and TRBJ2-1; possible D gene TRBD2, 6 bases. Trimming stripped 7 bases from V and 6 bases from J, with 19 bases between. The CDR3 contains 14 residues. The germline V gene has CDR1 SQVTM and CDR2 ANQGSEA. The CDR3 DNA follows: TGCAGCGGGGACTTAGTGGGAGGCGGCAATGAGCAGTTCTTC. Translation gives CSGDLVGGGNEQFF.

The chain carries TRBV15 and TRBJ2-5, with a possible D match to TRBD1 (5 bases). V lost 3 bases, J lost 7 bases, and 15 bases lay in between. This CDR3 comprises 14 residues. Germline CDR1 LNHNV, CDR2 YYDKDF (reference sequence). DNA for the CDR3: TGTGCCACCAGCAGGGACACGGTACTTGGGACCCAGTACTTC. Protein product: CATSRDTVLGTQYF.

The chain recombines TRBV6-2 or TRBV6-3 with TRBJ1-2, with D unclear. Per the germline V gene, CDR1 is MNHEY and CDR2 is SVGEGT. This CDR3 region has 16 residues. Trimming took 2 bases from V and 6 from J, leaving 19 bases between them. The DNA for the CDR3 is TGTGCCAGCAGTTACCCAGCGGGAGGAATTGAGGATGGCTACACCTTC. Its translation is CASSYPAGGIEDGYTF.

The sample holds a few counts of this clonotype. The chain joins TRBV7-9 to TRBJ2-2; D is unclear. Trimming took 11 bases from V and 4 from J, leaving 8 bases between them. The CDR3 is 11 amino acids. Germline V gene lookup returns CDR1 SEHNR and CDR2 FQNEAQ (reference sequence). Written as DNA, the CDR3 is TGTGCCGACCACATCACCGGGGAGCTGTTTTTT. Its protein product is CADHITGELFF. Drawing the rest from reference TRBV7-9 and TRBJ2-2, the complete variable domain is DTGVSQNPRHKITKRGQNVTFRCDPISEHNRLYWYRQTLGQGPEFLTYFQNEAQLEKSRLLSDRFSAERPKGSFSTLEIQRTEQGDSAMYLCADHITGELFFGEGSRLTVL.

This sequence joins TRBV4-3 and TRBJ2-1, with TRBD1 as a possible D gene (5 bases). The V end was cut by 5 bases, the J end by 2 bases, with 16 bases between. Germline CDR1 is LGHNA and CDR2 is YSLEER. The CDR3 is 16 residues long. CDR3 sequence (DNA): TGCGCCAGCAGCTCCAGCGACAGTCCCGCCTACAATGAGCAGTTCTTC. Its protein product is CASSSSDSPAYNEQFF.

The chain couples TRBV10-3 to TRBJ2-3; 11 bases line up with TRBD2. J lost 3 bases, V lost 4 bases, and 9 bases had no gene match. The CDR3 runs 17 residues. CDR1 is ENHRY, CDR2 SYGVKD, per germline. The DNA of the CDR3 is TGTGCCATCAGTGGCGCCATAGCGGGAGGGAGGACAGATACGCAGTATTTT. Protein product: CAISGAIAGGRTDTQYF.

The genes are TRBV28 and TRBJ2-7; 9 bases are a match to TRBD1. J was trimmed by 1 base and V by 4 bases; bases with no gene match: 8. The CDR3 has 16 residues. Germline V gene data show CDR1 as MDHEN and CDR2 as SYDVKM. The CDR3 is CASSSPGTGSSYEQYF. The DNA of the CDR3 is TGTGCCAGCAGTTCACCCGGGACAGGGAGTTCCTACGAGCAGTACTTC.

The chain employs TRBV6-1 and TRBJ2-3; D is possibly TRBD2 (5 bases). Germline lookup yields CDR1 MNHNS and CDR2 SASEGT. The CDR3 has 17 residues. Trimming pared 4 bases from V and 3 bases from J, leaving 20 bases between. The CDR3, as DNA: TGTGCCAGCAGTGCCCAATCCGGGCGTCGGGGAACAGATACGCAGTATTTT. This sequence encodes CASSAQSGRRGTDTQYF.

This clonotype was seen ten or more times. The rearrangement links TRBV7-2 to TRBJ2-5, with D unresolved. Germline V gene data show CDR1 as SGHTA and CDR2 as FQGNSA. This CDR3 has 16 amino acids. V lost 2 bases to trimming and J lost 5 bases, with 18 bases between them. The CDR3, as DNA: TGTGCCAGCAGCTTATTTTCGTGGCGGACGTCCGAGACCCAGTACTTC. This translates into CASSLFSWRTSETQYF.

V usage is TRBV28 and J usage is TRBJ1-2; D gene unclear. The CDR3 runs to 15 residues. Germline CDR1 reads MDHEN; CDR2 reads SYDVKM. The V gene lost 5 bases and the J gene lost 4 bases, with 17 bases spanning the gap. The CDR3 DNA follows: TGTGCCAGCAGTGTAACCCAACTTGGCATCTATGGCTACACCTTC. Translated, it gives CASSVTQLGIYGYTF.

This clonotype was observed at least ten times. V gene TRBV7-2 combines with J gene TRBJ2-7, with D perhaps TRBD1 (6 bases). This CDR3 is 14 amino acids long. V lost 2 bases and J 3 bases, leaving 11 bases between the germline ends. CDR1 and CDR2 (germline): SGHTA, FQGNSA. CDR3 sequence: CASSLYGGLYEQYF. Here the CDR3 DNA reads TGTGCCAGCAGCTTATATGGGGGCCTCTACGAGCAGTACTTC.

The V and J genes are TRBV24-1 and TRBJ2-7, with D possibly TRBD2 on 5 matching bases. Germline V lookup: CDR1 KGHDR, CDR2 SFDVKD. V was clipped by 5 bases and J by 0 bases, with 10 bases between them. This CDR3 contains 14 residues. The CDR3 protein is CATSGVSDSYEQYF. The CDR3 region has the DNA TGTGCCACCAGTGGTGTTAGCGACTCCTACGAGCAGTACTTC.

The rearrangement joins TRBV4-3 to TRBJ1-1; D is undetermined. The CDR3 length is 12 residues. CDR1 and CDR2 from the germline V gene are LGHNA and YSLEER. The V gene lost 1 base and the J gene lost 7 bases, with 7 bases spanning the gap. In nucleotides, the CDR3 is TGCGCCAGCAGCCAAGGGGCGAATGAAGCTTTCTTT. Its translation: CASSQGANEAFF.

This clonotype was seen more than once but under ten times. The rearrangement uses TRBV28 and TRBJ2-1, with D possibly being TRBD2 (5 bases). Germline assignment: CDR1 MDHEN and CDR2 SYDVKM. This CDR3 has 15 amino acids. The V end lost 2 bases, the J end lost 8 bases, and 16 bases lay between the germline ends. This CDR3 reads CASSLPPSSNDEQFF. In DNA form, the CDR3 reads TGTGCCAGCAGTTTACCTCCTTCTAGCAACGATGAGCAGTTCTTC.

The chain couples TRBV12-3 or TRBV12-4 to TRBJ2-1, with D perhaps assigned TRBD1 or TRBD2 (5 bases each). The V end was cut by 5 bases, the J end by 0 bases, with 14 bases between. The CDR3 spans 16 residues. Here the CDR3 reads CASSPGTRSSYNEQFF. Written as DNA, the CDR3 is TGTGCCAGCAGTCCCGGGACCCGAAGCTCCTACAATGAGCAGTTCTTC.

This clonotype was recorded only once. The chain links TRBV20-1 to TRBJ2-3; D uncertain. CDR3 length: 13 amino acids. Trimming removed 3 bases from V and 2 bases from J, with 9 bases in between. CDR1 and CDR2 from the germline V gene are DFQATT and SNEGSKA (reference sequence). The CDR3 here is CSASRLPTDTQYF. For the CDR3, the DNA is TGCAGTGCTAGTCGTCTACCCACAGATACGCAGTATTTT.

This rearrangement joins TRBV20-1 to TRBJ2-3; 8 bases line up with TRBD2. The germline V gene has CDR1 DFQATT and CDR2 SNEGSKA (reference sequence). The CDR3 is made up of 10 amino acids. Trimming took 5 bases from V and 9 from J; bases not matched to a gene: 1. Here the CDR3 reads CSAGLATQYF. For the CDR3, the DNA is TGCAGTGCTGGACTAGCAACGCAGTATTTT.

This chain uses TRBV7-2 with TRBJ1-2; D gene unclear. The CDR3 is 13 amino acids. Germline loops: CDR1 SGHTA, CDR2 FQGNSA. V lost 5 bases and J lost 5, with 12 bases in between. The CDR3 DNA sequence: TGTGCCAGCAGCGAGTCCGGACTTTATGGCTACACCTTC. This translates into CASSESGLYGYTF.

The genes are TRBV4-2 and TRBJ2-5, with D possibly TRBD2 on 6 matching bases. Germline CDR1 LGHNA, CDR2 YNFKEQ. The CDR3 loop spans 16 amino acids. Deletions cut 4 bases from V and 5 bases from J, with 20 bases between. For the CDR3, the DNA is TGTGCCAGCAGCCCCCACGGGAGCGTAATCGACGAGACCCAGTACTTC. It yields the protein CASSPHGSVIDETQYF.

This chain links TRBV6-1 with TRBJ2-1; D may be TRBD2 (7 bases). V was clipped by 7 bases and J by 8 bases, with 24 bases between them. Germline V gene sequence: CDR1 MNHNS, CDR2 SASEGT. The CDR3 is 16 residues long. CDR3 DNA: TGTGCCAGCACCGAAAAGAGGGGGGGTTTGGGACATGAGCAGTTCTTC. Translating it yields CASTEKRGGLGHEQFF.

DNA for the CDR3: TGTGCCAGCACCAGGGAGGTTAATGAAAAACTGTTTTTT. Translated: CASTREVNEKLFF. This chain joins TRBV28 and TRBJ1-4, with D perhaps matching TRBD1 (5 bases). The ends were cut back, 7 bases at V and 4 bases at J, with 10 bases in the middle. The CDR3 is 13 residues long. Germline V gene sequence: CDR1 MDHEN, CDR2 SYDVKM.

The rearrangement joins TRBV7-1 to TRBJ2-3, with 14 bases lining up with TRBD2. TRBV7-1 is filed as an ORF, its function uncertain. The CDR3 totals 18 residues. Losses at the gene ends were 3 bases for V and 3 bases for J; bases not matched to a gene: 8. The CDR3 region has the DNA TGTGCCAGCAGCTCCGGGGGGACTAGCGGGAGTGGGACAGATACGCAGTATTTT. This translates into CASSSGGTSGSGTDTQYF.

This clonotype was observed a few times. A much larger clone differs from this one at a single base, so this may be a read error. The chain is built from TRBV7-9 and TRBJ1-1, with 9 positions matching TRBD1. V was pared by 1 base and J by 1 base, with 1 base of the junction left unmatched. The germline V gene encodes CDR1 SEHNR and CDR2 FQNEAQ (reference sequence). The CDR3 covers 15 residues. For the CDR3, the DNA is TGTGCCAGCAGCTTAGGACAGGGGGAGAACACTGAAGCTTTCTTT. Translating it yields CASSLGQGENTEAFF.

This clonotype showed up just a few times. The rearrangement joins TRBV10-3 to TRBJ1-1, with D possibly TRBD1 on 5 matching bases. This CDR3 is 12 amino acids long. Germline CDR1 is ENHRY and CDR2 is SYGVKD. V was cut by 10 bases and J by 1 base, with 10 bases left in between. The CDR3 sequence is CASARENTEAFF. The CDR3 DNA reads as TGTGCCAGCGCCAGGGAGAACACTGAAGCTTTCTTT.